The 16 T cell receptor beta chains given below trace back to one sample, sequenced in a study of blood T cells in healthy people across ages. It was with a sample-barcoded 5' primer and a J-beta primer mix that a second PCR of roughly 7 to 12 cycles was run. From the 5' RACE reads, TCRdb called clonotypes with MiXCR, one entry per CDR3 protein. The repertoire holds about 380,000 distinct CDR3 sequences, approximately 51% seen once, with 45% to 55% in the top ten. The sample was blood. These receptors were collected from a man aged 60-69 years in good health.

Only a few counts were recorded for this clonotype. This may be a read error: a much more frequent sequence differs by one nucleotide. The V gene is TRBV6-6, the J gene TRBJ2-1; D is undetermined. The DNA end lines up better with TRBJ2-7; the J call may be wrong. The germline V gene has CDR1 MNHNY and CDR2 SVGAGI (reference sequence). This CDR3 is 15 amino acids long. CDR3 sequence (DNA): TGTGCCAGCAGTCCCGTACCCAGCTCCTACAATGAGCAGTACTTC. Amino acid sequence: CASSPVPSSYNEQYF.

The rearrangement uses TRBV20-1 and TRBJ2-7; 8 positions agree with TRBD2. Losses at the gene ends were 3 bases for V and 0 bases for J; bases not matched to a gene: 7. From germline, CDR1 is DFQATT and CDR2 SNEGSKA (reference sequence). This CDR3 spans 15 amino acids. The DNA for the CDR3 is TGCAGTGCTAGGGTTCCCGGGAGGGCCTCCTACGAGCAGTACTTC. Amino acids: CSARVPGRASYEQYF.

The gene calls are TRBV2 and TRBJ1-2, with a tentative D call TRBD1 (5 bases). Between the trimmed V and J ends, which lost 2 bases and 10 bases, there was a span of 20 bases. Looked up from germline, CDR1 is SNHLY and CDR2 is FYNNEI. The CDR3 has 15 residues. The CDR3 region is CASSERGPPFDDYTF. The CDR3, as DNA: TGTGCCAGCAGTGAAAGGGGACCCCCGTTTGATGACTACACCTTC.

This clonotype was seen once. V is TRBV24-1 and J is TRBJ1-1; D unclear. This CDR3 is 13 amino acids long. V was cut by 6 bases and J by 2 bases, with 9 bases left in between. Germline lookup yields CDR1 KGHDR and CDR2 SFDVKD. In DNA form, the CDR3 reads TGTGCCACCAGTCCAGCAGGAAACACTGAAGCTTTCTTT. Amino acids: CATSPAGNTEAFF.

This clonotype was counted between two and nine times. The gene calls are TRBV28 and TRBJ2-7; D uncertain. The germline V gene has CDR1 MDHEN and CDR2 SYDVKM. The CDR3 sequence is 13 residues long. The V gene lost 4 bases and the J gene lost 3 bases, with 10 bases spanning the gap. CDR3 residues: CASSSAEDYEQYF. The CDR3 DNA is TGTGCCAGCAGTTCGGCGGAAGACTACGAGCAGTACTTC. Supplemented by reference TRBV28 and TRBJ2-7, the full variable domain reads DVKVTQSSRYLVKRTGEKVFLECVQDMDHENMFWYRQDPGLGLRLIYFSYDVKMKEKGDIPEGYSVSREKKERFSLILESASTNQTSMYLCASSSAEDYEQYFGPGTRLTVT.

This rearrangement joins TRBV5-1 to TRBJ2-1, with unresolved D. CDR1 and CDR2 from the germline V gene are SGHRS and YFSETQ. The CDR3 has 15 residues. Trimming took off 0 bases at V and 1 base at J, with 8 bases between the two ends. CDR3 sequence reads: CASSLGADSYNEQFF. The CDR3 DNA is TGCGCCAGCAGCTTGGGGGCGGATTCCTACAATGAGCAGTTCTTC.

This chain joins TRBV9 and TRBJ2-1; D gene uncertain. V gave up 0 bases and J gave up 12 bases, with 16 bases separating them. From germline, CDR1 is SGDLS and CDR2 YYNGEE. The CDR3 is 14 amino acids. The CDR3 protein is CASSVDPRTSGQFF. The CDR3 DNA reads TGTGCCAGCAGCGTAGACCCGCGGACCAGTGGGCAGTTCTTC.

This clonotype was detected a few times. This chain connects TRBV14 to TRBJ2-7; weak D call: TRBD1 (6 bases). V was clipped by 0 bases and J by 6 bases, with 18 bases between them. The germline CDR1 and CDR2 sequences are SGHDN and FVKESK. This CDR3 has 16 residues. The CDR3 DNA reads TGTGCCAGCAGCCAAGAACAAGGCTGGGGACACAGCGAGCAGTACTTC. Its translation is CASSQEQGWGHSEQYF.

CDR3 in DNA: TGTGCCAGCAGCCAAGAAGGAGCGGGGACCCAAGAGACCCAGTACTTC. Residues: CASSQEGAGTQETQYF. The chain carries TRBV4-2 and TRBJ2-5, with 7 bases identical to TRBD2. Germline CDR1 LGHNA, CDR2 YNFKEQ. There are 16 residues in the CDR3. V was pared by 0 bases and J by 1 base, with 5 bases of the junction left unmatched.

CDR3 residues: CASSLSPGQGYEQYF. The CDR3 region has the DNA TGTGCCAGCAGCTTATCACCGGGACAGGGCTACGAGCAGTACTTC. The rearrangement uses TRBV11-2 and TRBJ2-7, with 9 bases aligning to TRBD1. V dropped 2 bases and J dropped 3; count of bases not matched to a gene: 5. The germline V gene has CDR1 SGHAT and CDR2 FQNNGV. The CDR3 runs to 15 residues.

The rearrangement joins TRBV30 to TRBJ2-4; D unclear. Germline V gives CDR1 GTSNPN, CDR2 SVGIG (reference sequence). V was pared by 2 bases and J by 2 bases, with 7 bases between. The CDR3 spans 13 residues. CDR3 DNA sequence: TGTGCCTGGAGTCGGCAGCCCAAAAACATTCAGTACTTC. Protein product: CAWSRQPKNIQYF.

V is TRBV28 and J is TRBJ2-1; D is ambiguous. CDR3 length equals 12 residues. The V end was cut by 6 bases, the J end by 7 bases, with 10 bases between. Germline V gives CDR1 MDHEN, CDR2 SYDVKM. The CDR3 coding sequence is TGTGCCAGCAGCGACGGGCGGAATGAGCAGTTCTTC. This gives the protein CASSDGRNEQFF.

The chain links TRBV20-1 to TRBJ1-1; D may be TRBD1 (5 bases). V dropped 3 bases and J dropped 8 bases, with 10 bases sitting between them. The CDR3 has 11 residues. CDR1 is DFQATT, CDR2 SNEGSKA, per germline (reference sequence). For the CDR3, the DNA is TGCAGTGCTAGTGAGCAGGGCGAAGCTTTCTTT. This codes for CSASEQGEAFF.

This chain uses TRBV28 with TRBJ2-4; 8 bases line up with TRBD1. CDR3 size: 16 residues. V shed 3 bases, J shed 2 bases, and the junction held 6 bases outside the gene matches. Germline V gene lookup returns CDR1 MDHEN and CDR2 SYDVKM. CDR3 region: CASSFGQGWTKNIQYF. The CDR3 bases are TGTGCCAGCAGTTTTGGACAGGGATGGACCAAAAACATTCAGTACTTC.

In this sample, this clonotype turned up once. This rearrangement joins TRBV20-1 to TRBJ2-3; D might be TRBD2 (5 bases). Trimming cost V 7 bases and J 5 bases, with 13 bases left between them. The CDR3 covers 12 residues. Germline CDR1 is DFQATT and CDR2 is SNEGSKA (reference sequence). As DNA, the CDR3 is TGCAGTGTGGAATCCCGGGGAGATACGCAGTATTTT. Amino acid sequence: CSVESRGDTQYF.

This clonotype was counted only a few times. This sequence joins TRBV7-2 and TRBJ2-3, with 7 bases aligning to TRBD2. Germline V CDR1 and CDR2: SGHTA, FQGNSA. This CDR3 comprises 16 residues. V lost 2 bases and J lost 2; bases outside the gene matches: 7. This CDR3 reads CASSLQVGGFTDTQYF. CDR3 coding DNA: TGTGCCAGCAGCTTACAAGTCGGGGGGTTCACAGATACGCAGTATTTT.